This entry lists 30 T cell receptor beta chains sequenced from one sample in a study of CD8+ T cells in alopecia areata. Specified treatment: oral pan-JAK inhibitor, 5-10 mg twice daily. RNA, once extracted, was reverse transcribed into cDNA for use as the sequencing template. Only in-frame clones appear in the TCRdb table, and some are missing; sequencing was by immunoSEQ multiplex PCR. The table records about 170,000 clones, 58% of them present only once. Sequences were derived from CD4+ T cells sorted from blood, sampled at approximately week 60, from a patient treated with tofacitinib. Receptor source: a human donor with alopecia areata.

The chain links TRBV7-2 to TRBJ1-5; the D is unclear. Germline V gives CDR1 SGHTA, CDR2 FQGNSA. The length of the CDR3 is 13 residues. Trimming left V 5 bases short and J 7 bases short, with 12 bases between. This CDR3 reads CASSPGVVQPQHF. CDR3 in DNA: TGTGCCAGCAGCCCTGGGGTCGTGCAGCCCCAGCATTTT.

This sequence joins TRBV7-3 and TRBJ2-1, with TRBD1 as a possible D gene (7 bases). The V and J ends lost 0 bases and 14 bases respectively, with 17 bases between them. Germline CDR1 is SGHTA and CDR2 is FQGTGA. This CDR3 spans 14 amino acids. The CDR3 nucleotides are TGTGCCAGCAGCTTAACCGCCACGGAGGGGGCGAAGTTCTTC. Protein sequence: CASSLTATEGAKFF.

The rearrangement joins TRBV30 to TRBJ1-5; D remains ambiguous. Germline V lookup: CDR1 GTSNPN, CDR2 SVGIG (reference sequence). The CDR3 runs to 14 residues. Trimming took off 2 bases at V and 1 base at J, with 9 bases between the two ends. The DNA for the CDR3 is TGTGCCTGGAGTACGGGTGTGAGCAATCAGCCCCAGCATTTT. This encodes CAWSTGVSNQPQHF.

The rearrangement joins TRBV30 to TRBJ2-2, with 10 bases lining up with TRBD1. CDR3 size: 14 residues. Germline CDR1 is GTSNPN and CDR2 is SVGIG (reference sequence). V lost 3 bases to trimming and J lost 5 bases; unmatched junction nucleotides: 3. This CDR3 is CAWRGTGVTGELFF. The CDR3 DNA is TGTGCCTGGAGGGGGACAGGGGTTACCGGGGAGCTGTTTTTT. The full variable domain, its missing parts supplied by reference TRBV30 and TRBJ2-2, is SQTIHQWPATLVQPVGSPLSLECTVEGTSNPNLYWYRQAAGRGLQLLFYSVGIGQISSEVPQNLSASRPQDRQFILSSKKLLLSDSGFYLCAWRGTGVTGELFFGEGSRLTVL.

This chain joins TRBV29-1 and TRBJ1-2; D is ambiguous. This CDR3 region has 12 residues. Trimming took off 2 bases at V and 4 bases at J, with 8 bases between the two ends. CDR1 is SQVTM, CDR2 ANQGSEA, per germline. The CDR3 loop reads CSVERVGYGYTF. The DNA for the CDR3 is TGCAGCGTTGAAAGGGTTGGCTATGGCTACACCTTC.

The gene calls are TRBV30 and TRBJ1-1, with D possibly being TRBD1 (6 bases). V lost 3 bases and J lost 1, with 9 bases in between. CDR3 length equals 13 residues. Per germline, CDR1 GTSNPN and CDR2 SVGIG (reference sequence). The CDR3, as DNA: TGTGCCTGGAGGGACAGAGGGAACACTGAAGCTTTCTTT. Its translation: CAWRDRGNTEAFF. Based on the CDR3 plus reference TRBV30 and TRBJ1-1, the full variable domain is SQTIHQWPATLVQPVGSPLSLECTVEGTSNPNLYWYRQAAGRGLQLLFYSVGIGQISSEVPQNLSASRPQDRQFILSSKKLLLSDSGFYLCAWRDRGNTEAFFGQGTRLTVV.

This chain uses TRBV7-2 with TRBJ2-3; possibly TRBD1 for D (5 bases). CDR3 size: 14 residues. V was shortened by 6 bases and J by 1 base, with 11 bases between the two germline ends. The germline V gene encodes CDR1 SGHTA and CDR2 FQGNSA. CDR3 nucleotide sequence: TGTGCCAGCAGTGATTGGGGCGGCACAGATACGCAGTATTTT. It codes for CASSDWGGTDTQYF.

The chain combines TRBV5-1 with TRBJ2-4, with 7 bases lining up with TRBD1. Trimming removed 4 bases from V and 1 base from J; junction bases left unmatched: 5. The CDR3 loop spans 15 amino acids. Germline V CDR1 and CDR2: SGHRS, YFSETQ. This chain's CDR3 is CASSANRGAKNIQYF. In nucleotides, the CDR3 is TGCGCCAGCAGCGCAAACAGGGGTGCCAAAAACATTCAGTACTTC. Supplemented by reference TRBV5-1 and TRBJ2-4, the full variable domain reads KAGVTQTPRYLIKTRGQQVTLSCSPISGHRSVSWYQQTPGQGLQFLFEYFSETQRNKGNFPGRFSGRQFSNSRSEMNVSTLELGDSALYLCASSANRGAKNIQYFGAGTRLSVL.

This chain connects TRBV4-1 to TRBJ2-2; D is possibly TRBD1 (5 bases). V was pared by 4 bases and J by 1 base, with 16 bases between. The CDR3 sequence is 17 residues long. CDR1 and CDR2 from the germline V gene are MGHRA and YSYEKL. The CDR3 sequence is CASSPTGVDKNTGELFF. As DNA, the CDR3 is TGCGCCAGCAGCCCTACCGGAGTGGACAAGAACACCGGGGAGCTGTTTTTT.

This sequence joins TRBV20-1 and TRBJ1-1; D remains unclear. CDR3 length equals 11 residues. Trimming removed 6 bases at V and 1 base at J, with 6 bases between. CDR1 DFQATT and CDR2 SNEGSKA come from the germline V gene (reference sequence). CDR3 nucleotides: TGCAGTGCGGACGGGAACACTGAAGCTTTCTTT. Its protein product is CSADGNTEAFF.

The rearrangement uses TRBV7-9 and TRBJ2-3; possible D gene TRBD1, 7 bases. This CDR3 has 13 residues. The ends were cut back, 5 bases at V and 4 bases at J, with 10 bases in the middle. Per the germline V gene, CDR1 is SEHNR and CDR2 is FQNEAQ (reference sequence). The CDR3 DNA reads TGTGCCAGCAGCCGCGGGACAGCAGATACGCAGTATTTT. It specifies CASSRGTADTQYF.

The rearrangement joins TRBV2 to TRBJ2-1; the D gene is possibly TRBD1 (6 bases). Trimming stripped 7 bases from V and 1 base from J, with 14 bases between. The CDR3 runs to 15 residues. Germline CDR1 reads SNHLY; CDR2 reads FYNNEI. This chain's CDR3 is CASTPQRGSYNEQFF. In DNA, the CDR3 is TGTGCCAGCACCCCCCAGAGGGGGTCCTACAATGAGCAGTTCTTC.

This chain links TRBV14 with TRBJ2-3; TRBD2 might be the D (5 bases). The V end lost 1 base, the J end lost 2 bases, and 7 bases lay between the germline ends. The CDR3 has 14 amino acids. Germline V gives CDR1 SGHDN, CDR2 FVKESK. CDR3 sequence reads: CASSQVGDTDTQYF. The CDR3 region has the DNA TGTGCCAGCAGCCAAGTCGGGGACACAGATACGCAGTATTTT.

The chain is built from TRBV4-1 and TRBJ1-4; D possibly corresponds to TRBD1 (6 bases). CDR1 and CDR2 from the germline V gene are MGHRA and YSYEKL. Deletions cut 2 bases from V and 4 bases from J, with 17 bases between. The CDR3 has 17 residues. The CDR3 region is CASSQSYGQMNNEKLFF. CDR3 nucleotides: TGCGCCAGCAGCCAATCATATGGACAGATGAATAATGAAAAACTGTTTTTT.

The chain has TRBV27 and TRBJ1-2, with D maybe TRBD1 (5 bases). V was clipped by 5 bases and J by 6 bases, with 16 bases between them. The germline CDR1 and CDR2 sequences are MNHEY and SMNVEV (reference sequence). The CDR3 runs 14 residues. This CDR3 reads CASSNPGTVDGYTF. DNA for the CDR3: TGTGCCAGCAGTAATCCCGGGACGGTGGATGGCTACACCTTC.

There are a few counts of this clone. The rearrangement links TRBV27 to TRBJ2-4; D gene uncertain. V lost 7 bases to trimming and J lost 0 bases, with 13 bases between them. This CDR3 is 15 amino acids long. Germline lookup yields CDR1 MNHEY and CDR2 SMNVEV (reference sequence). The CDR3, as DNA: TGTGCCAGCACCGCGGACGGAATAGCCAAAAACATTCAGTACTTC. Translation gives CASTADGIAKNIQYF.

This CDR3 is CASSLEAGGTDTQYF. The CDR3 DNA follows: TGCGCCAGCAGCTTGGAGGCGGGCGGCACAGATACGCAGTATTTT. This sequence joins TRBV5-1 and TRBJ2-3; TRBD2 might be the D (5 bases). In germline, CDR1 is SGHRS, CDR2 YFSETQ. This CDR3 is 15 amino acids long. Between the trimmed V and J ends, which lost 0 bases and 1 base, there was a span of 9 bases.

This clone was found once. The chain carries TRBV2 and TRBJ2-1; D might be TRBD1 (5 bases). Germline lookup yields CDR1 SNHLY and CDR2 FYNNEI. The CDR3 has 14 residues. V lost 4 bases to trimming and J lost 9 bases, with 16 bases between them. CDR3 sequence: CASSVIQGRGEQFF. The CDR3 DNA sequence: TGTGCCAGCAGTGTAATCCAGGGTAGGGGTGAGCAGTTCTTC.

This clone was seen just once. The chain carries TRBV30 and TRBJ2-1, with 7 bases identical to TRBD2. The CDR3 is made up of 16 amino acids. The germline V gene has CDR1 GTSNPN and CDR2 SVGIG (reference sequence). V was clipped by 1 base and J by 3 bases; unmatched bases: 9. CDR3 amino acids: CAWSALIGGDYNEQFF. The CDR3 DNA follows: TGTGCCTGGAGTGCCCTCATTGGGGGGGACTACAATGAGCAGTTCTTC.

Concerning this clone: The same CDR3 can be traced to other DNA sequences in this sample. CDR3 coding DNA: TGTGCCAGTCGAACAGGGGTTAATTCACCCCTCCACTTT. This sequence encodes CASRTGVNSPLHF. The chain has TRBV27 and TRBJ1-6; 7 positions match TRBD1. The J segment lost 6 bases and the V segment lost 9 bases, leaving 5 bases of the junction unmatched. Per the germline V gene, CDR1 is MNHEY and CDR2 is SMNVEV (reference sequence). The CDR3 totals 13 residues.

The chain is built from TRBV4-1 and TRBJ2-2, with D tentatively TRBD1 (6 bases). The CDR3 has 15 residues. The V and J ends lost 4 bases and 0 bases respectively, with 9 bases between them. Germline CDR1 MGHRA, CDR2 YSYEKL. This CDR3 reads CASSPTGSNTGELFF. The DNA for the CDR3 is TGCGCCAGCAGCCCCACAGGGTCGAACACCGGGGAGCTGTTTTTT.

This clone showed up just a few times. The V and J genes are TRBV7-3 and TRBJ1-2; D is unclear. This CDR3 has 14 amino acids. Germline V gene lookup returns CDR1 SGHTA and CDR2 FQGTGA. Trimming removed 5 bases at V and 0 bases at J, with 10 bases between. The CDR3 DNA reads TGTGCCAGCAGCCCCGCAGGATCTAACTATGGCTACACCTTC. As protein: CASSPAGSNYGYTF. Full variable domain (remainder filled in from reference TRBV7-3 and TRBJ1-2): GAGVSQTPSNKVTEKGKYVELRCDPISGHTALYWYRQSLGQGPEFLIYFQGTGAADDSGLPNDRFFAVRPEGSVSTLKIQRTERGDSAVYLCASSPAGSNYGYTFGSGTRLTVV.

The V and J genes are TRBV5-6 and TRBJ1-5; maybe TRBD1 (5 bases). V gave up 2 bases and J gave up 3 bases, with 12 bases separating them. This CDR3 comprises 15 residues. Per germline, CDR1 SGHDT and CDR2 YYEEEE. CDR3: CASSFLQGSNQPQHF. The CDR3 bases are TGTGCCAGCAGCTTCCTCCAGGGTTCCAATCAGCCCCAGCATTTT.

The chain has TRBV18 and TRBJ1-6; 7 bases line up with TRBD1. This CDR3 contains 14 residues. The ends lost 3 bases at V and 10 bases at J; junction bases unmatched: 6. Germline CDR1 is KGHSH and CDR2 is LQKENI. The CDR3 spells CASSPDRVRSPLHF. The CDR3 nucleotides read TGTGCCAGCTCACCCGACAGGGTTCGATCACCCCTCCACTTT. The whole variable domain, filled in from reference TRBV18 and TRBJ1-6, reads NAGVMQNPRHLVRRRGQEARLRCSPMKGHSHVYWYRQLPEEGLKFMVYLQKENIIDESGMPKERFSAEFPKEGPSILRIQQVVRGDSAAYFCASSPDRVRSPLHFGNGTRLTVT.

This clone occurred a few times. The chain employs TRBV30 and TRBJ1-2; D unresolved. V lost 2 bases, J lost 6 bases, and 7 bases lay in between. The CDR3 has 11 amino acids. In germline, CDR1 is GTSNPN, CDR2 SVGIG (reference sequence). In DNA form, the CDR3 reads TGTGCCTGGAGTTACGGTAATGGCTACACCTTC. This encodes CAWSYGNGYTF.

The chain uses TRBV9 and TRBJ1-1; D unresolved. V gave up 0 bases and J gave up 1 base, with 10 bases separating them. Germline values: CDR1 SGDLS, CDR2 YYNGEE. This CDR3 spans 15 amino acids. CDR3 protein: CASSVGSEPNTEAFF. The CDR3 DNA follows: TGTGCCAGCAGCGTAGGGTCGGAGCCGAACACTGAAGCTTTCTTT.

The chain couples TRBV25-1 to TRBJ2-7, with D unclear. The CDR3 covers 13 residues. V lost 1 base and J 4 bases, leaving 8 bases between the germline ends. CDR1 MGHDK and CDR2 SYGVNS come from the germline V gene. The CDR3 sequence: CASSELAGYEQYF. CDR3 DNA: TGTGCCAGCAGTGAATTGGCTGGTTACGAGCAGTACTTC.

The chain employs TRBV9 and TRBJ1-2; 7 bases agree with TRBD1. Germline V lookup: CDR1 SGDLS, CDR2 YYNGEE. V was pared by 4 bases and J by 7 bases, with 19 bases of the junction left unmatched. CDR3 length: 17 residues. DNA of the CDR3: TGTGCCAGCAGCCCTTACTCCATCGGGACAGTGGCGAGTGGCTACACCTTC. Its protein is CASSPYSIGTVASGYTF.

The chain links TRBV5-1 to TRBJ2-3; 8 bases match TRBD1. The V gene's germline CDR1 is SGHRS and CDR2 YFSETQ. CDR3 length equals 16 residues. The V gene end was trimmed by 4 bases and the J gene end by 0 bases; junction bases not matched to a gene: 7. The CDR3 DNA sequence: TGCGCCAGCAGCCTCCGGACAGGGTCGAGCACAGATACGCAGTATTTT. Encoded protein: CASSLRTGSSTDTQYF.

This sequence joins TRBV5-6 and TRBJ2-5; tentatively, D is TRBD1 (6 bases). The V gene's germline CDR1 is SGHDT and CDR2 YYEEEE. The CDR3 covers 14 residues. Deletions cut 4 bases from V and 5 bases from J, with 15 bases between. CDR3 region: CASSLTGFRETQYF. As DNA, the CDR3 is TGTGCCAGCAGCCTCACAGGGTTTAGGGAGACCCAGTACTTC. Full variable domain (missing parts from reference TRBV5-6 and TRBJ2-5): DAGVTQSPTHLIKTRGQQVTLRCSPKSGHDTVSWYQQALGQGPQFIFQYYEEEERQRGNFPDRFSGHQFPNYSSELNVNALLLGDSALYLCASSLTGFRETQYFGPGTRLLVL.